A selection of T cell receptor beta chains follows, all from one sample in a study of cytomegalovirus exposure and HLA in healthy donors. Measured with immunoSEQ multiplex PCR; TCRdb has only the in-frame clones, and not every one. This table holds fewer than 200,000 clones, around four fifths found once. The sequencing input was PBMCs. These receptors were obtained from a woman aged 45 to 65 in good health and CMV-seronegative. Each CDR3 is given with its conserved first and last residue. D genes are given only for firm matches. The listing skips clone size in some rows; elsewhere it reads once, few, many or a size class.

d_gene: NA
j_gene: TRBJ2-3
len: 13
v_gene: TRBV29-1
abundance: once
CDR3nt: TGCAGCGTTGCCCCAAAGCCCACAGATACGCAGTATTTT
CDR3aa: CSVAPKPTDTQYF

d_gene: NA
j_gene: TRBJ1-6
len: 16
v_gene: TRBV27
abundance: NA
CDR3nt: TGTGCCAGCAGCCCCGGGGAGGGCTCCTATAATTCACCCCTCCACTTT
CDR3aa: CASSPGEGSYNSPLHF

d_gene: NA
j_gene: TRBJ1-4
len: 16
v_gene: TRBV7-8
abundance: NA
CDR3nt: TGTGCCAGCAGCTTAGGCGTCAGCAGGGTGGGGGAAAAACTGTTTTTT
CDR3aa: CASSLGVSRVGEKLFF

d_gene: NA
j_gene: TRBJ1-1
len: 11
v_gene: TRBV20-1
abundance: NA
CDR3nt: TGCAGTGCTAGTCTCGTTGGGAGAGCTTTCTTT
CDR3aa: CSASLVGRAFF

d_gene: NA
j_gene: TRBJ1-6
len: 14
v_gene: TRBV19
abundance: NA
CDR3nt: TGTGCCAGTAGTATAGCCGGGTTGGGTTCACCCCTCCACTTT
CDR3aa: CASSIAGLGSPLHF

d_gene: TRBD1
j_gene: TRBJ1-1
len: 13
v_gene: TRBV2
abundance: NA
CDR3nt: TGTGCCAGTGGGACAGGGAGGAACACTGAAGCTTTCTTT
CDR3aa: CASGTGRNTEAFF

d_gene: TRBD1
j_gene: TRBJ2-1
len: 19
v_gene: TRBV2
abundance: NA
CDR3nt: TGTGCCAGCAGAAAACGACAGGGGGCCCTCACATCTCTCGGCAATGAGCAGTTCTTC
CDR3aa: CASRKRQGALTSLGNEQFF

d_gene: NA
j_gene: TRBJ1-1
len: 14
v_gene: TRBV6-4
abundance: few
CDR3nt: TGTGCCAGCAGTGTTAACAGCCTGAACACTGAAGCTTTCTTT
CDR3aa: CASSVNSLNTEAFF

d_gene: NA
j_gene: TRBJ2-7
len: 14
v_gene: TRBV27
abundance: NA
CDR3nt: TGTGCCAGCTCCCCCGCGGGGGCAGCCTACGAGCAGTACTTC
CDR3aa: CASSPAGAAYEQYF

d_gene: NA
j_gene: TRBJ1-1
len: 17
v_gene: TRBV7-8
abundance: NA
CDR3nt: TGTGCCAGCAGCTTTCTGTCTCCCGGGAAACGGGACACTGAAGCTTTCTTT
CDR3aa: CASSFLSPGKRDTEAFF

d_gene: NA
j_gene: TRBJ1-5
len: 15
v_gene: TRBV18
abundance: NA
CDR3nt: TGTGCCAGCTCAGACATTATCTACGGCAATCAGCCCCAGCATTTT
CDR3aa: CASSDIIYGNQPQHF

d_gene: NA
j_gene: TRBJ2-2
len: 15
v_gene: TRBV7-6
abundance: few
CDR3nt: TGTGCCAGCAGCGGTTCAGGGGGGACCACCGGGGAGCTGTTTTTT
CDR3aa: CASSGSGGTTGELFF

d_gene: NA
j_gene: TRBJ2-5
len: 18
v_gene: TRBV28
abundance: NA
CDR3nt: TGTGCCAGCAGTTTCGTAAGGGGGATCCCCCTCTCCCAAGAGACCCAGTACTTC
CDR3aa: CASSFVRGIPLSQETQYF

d_gene: TRBD1
j_gene: TRBJ1-5
len: 14
v_gene: TRBV15
abundance: once
CDR3nt: TGTGCCACCGGAGGGACAGGGGGTAATCAGCCCCAGCATTTT
CDR3aa: CATGGTGGNQPQHF